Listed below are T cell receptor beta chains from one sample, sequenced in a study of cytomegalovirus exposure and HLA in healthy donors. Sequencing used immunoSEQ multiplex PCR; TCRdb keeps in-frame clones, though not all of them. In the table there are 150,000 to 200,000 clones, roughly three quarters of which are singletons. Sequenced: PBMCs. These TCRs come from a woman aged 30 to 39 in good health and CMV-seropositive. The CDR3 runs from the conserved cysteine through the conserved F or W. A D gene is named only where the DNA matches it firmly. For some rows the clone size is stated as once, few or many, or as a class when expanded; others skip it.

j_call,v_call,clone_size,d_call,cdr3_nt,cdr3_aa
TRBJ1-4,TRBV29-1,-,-,TGCGCCTGGGGGCAGGGCGCCTCTCGGGAAAAACTGTTTTTT,CAWGQGASREKLFF
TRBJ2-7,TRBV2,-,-,TGTGCCAGCAGCCCCCCGACAGGCACTAATACGATTGGGCAGTACTTC,CASSPPTGTNTIGQYF
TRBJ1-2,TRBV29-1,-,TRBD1,TGCAGCGTTGAACCGACAGGGGCGGGCTATGGCTACACCTTC,CSVEPTGAGYGYTF
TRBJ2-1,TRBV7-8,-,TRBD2,TGTGCCAGCAGCTTAGCCTCCGTAGTGGCTAGCGGGGGGAGGGATGAGCAGTTCTTC,CASSLASVVASGGRDEQFF
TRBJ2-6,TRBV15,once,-,TGTGCCACCAGAAGGGCACAGAAATCTGGGGCCAACGGCCTGACTTTC,CATRRAQKSGANGLTF
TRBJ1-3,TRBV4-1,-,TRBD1,TGCGCCAGCAGCCAAGCGACAGGGTATAACACCATATATTTT,CASSQATGYNTIYF
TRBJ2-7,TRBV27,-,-,TGTGCCAGCAGCTCCCTCGCGAACCTAAACTACGAGCAGTACTTC,CASSSLANLNYEQYF
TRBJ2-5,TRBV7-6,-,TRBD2,TGTGCCAGCAGCCTGGGGCTAGCGGGGAACCAAGAGACCCAGTACTTC,CASSLGLAGNQETQYF
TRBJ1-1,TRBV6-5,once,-,TGTGCCAGCAGTTACTCGTTTCGGGGAAAGACCGAAGCTTTCTTT,CASSYSFRGKTEAFF
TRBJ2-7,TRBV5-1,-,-,TGCGCCAGCAGCTTGGGCCCTATCTCCTACGAGCAGTACTTC,CASSLGPISYEQYF
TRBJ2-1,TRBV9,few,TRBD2,TGTGCCAGCAGCCGGACTAGCGGGTCCAATGAGCAGTTCTTC,CASSRTSGSNEQFF
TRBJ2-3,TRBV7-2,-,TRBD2,TGTGCCAGCAGCTTAGCGCGGGGACTAGCGGGCCTTTCAGATACGCAGTATTTT,CASSLARGLAGLSDTQYF
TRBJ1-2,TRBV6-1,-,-,TGTGCCAGCAGGAATATTCAGGGATACGGCTACACCTTC,CASRNIQGYGYTF
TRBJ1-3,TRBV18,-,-,TGTGCCAGCTCACCACAGGGACTTAGCTCTGGAAACACCATATATTTT,CASSPQGLSSGNTIYF
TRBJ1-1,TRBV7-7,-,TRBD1,TGCCTGACAGGGCGACGACCGCATCTTAAGAACACTGAAGCTTTCTTT,CLTGRRPHLKNTEAFF
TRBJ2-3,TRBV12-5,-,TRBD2,TGTGCTAGTGGTCCCGGGGGGGCAGATACGCAGTATTTT,CASGPGGADTQYF
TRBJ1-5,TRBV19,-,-,TGTGCCAGTAGTATAGTTGGGGGCCCCCAGCATTTT,CASSIVGGPQHF
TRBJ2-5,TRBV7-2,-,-,TGTGCCAGCAGCTTATTCGGGCAAGAGACCCAGTACTTC,CASSLFGQETQYF
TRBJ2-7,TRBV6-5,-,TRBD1,TGTGCCAGCACCCGCGGGACAGGGGGTATTTACGAGCAGTACTTC,CASTRGTGGIYEQYF
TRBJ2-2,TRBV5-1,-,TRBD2,TGCGCCAGCAGCCGTAGCGGGGTGGGGAACACCGGGGAGCTGTTTTTT,CASSRSGVGNTGELFF
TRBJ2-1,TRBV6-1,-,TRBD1,TGTGCCAGCAGATCCACAGGGGGCGCCTACAATGAGCAGTTCTTC,CASRSTGGAYNEQFF
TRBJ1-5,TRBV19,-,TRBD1,TGTGCCAGTAGTGTCAGACAGGGTGGCAATCAGCCCCAGCATTTT,CASSVRQGGNQPQHF
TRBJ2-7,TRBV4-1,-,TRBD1,TGCGCCAGCAGCCAAGCACAGGGGAGAAACGAGCAGTACTTC,CASSQAQGRNEQYF
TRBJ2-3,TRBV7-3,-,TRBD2,TGTGCCAGCAGCTTAACAGCGGGGGGGAGCACAGATACGCAGTATTTT,CASSLTAGGSTDTQYF
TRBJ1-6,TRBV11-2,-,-,TGTGCCAGCAGCTTACGGGGTTATAATTCACCCCTCCACTTT,CASSLRGYNSPLHF
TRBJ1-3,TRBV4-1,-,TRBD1,TGCGCCAGCAGCCAGGACAGGGGGAACTCTGGAAACACCATATATTTT,CASSQDRGNSGNTIYF
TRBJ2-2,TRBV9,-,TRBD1,TGTGCCAGCAGCGGCCTCAGGGGGTCGGGAACCGGGGAGCTGTTTTTT,CASSGLRGSGTGELFF
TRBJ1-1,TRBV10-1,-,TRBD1,TGCGCCACCCAGGGACAGGGGAGAGCTTTCTTT,CATQGQGRAFF
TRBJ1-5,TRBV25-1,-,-,TGTGCCAGCAGTGAAGGGGGGAAAGGGTATCAGCCCCAGCATTTT,CASSEGGKGYQPQHF
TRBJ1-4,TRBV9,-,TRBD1,TGTGCCAGCAGCGTAGGGACAGGGGCGTATGAAAAACTGTTTTTT,CASSVGTGAYEKLFF
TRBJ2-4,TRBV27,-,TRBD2,TGTGCCAGCAGGGGACTAGCCCTAGCCAAAAACATTCAGTACTTC,CASRGLALAKNIQYF
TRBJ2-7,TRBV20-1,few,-,TGCAGTGCTGCAGGGGACGGCGAGCAGTACTTC,CSAAGDGEQYF
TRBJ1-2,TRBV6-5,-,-,TGTGCCAGCAGGGAACAGGGAGGGGGACCGGGCTACACCTTC,CASREQGGGPGYTF
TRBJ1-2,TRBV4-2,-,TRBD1,TGTGCCAGCAGCCAAGGGGAGGGACAGGCCATTATCTATGGCTACACCTTC,CASSQGEGQAIIYGYTF
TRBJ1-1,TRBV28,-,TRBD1,TGTGCCAGCAGTTCACAGGGGAACATGAACACTGAAGCTTTCTTT,CASSSQGNMNTEAFF
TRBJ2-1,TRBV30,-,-,TGTGCCTGGAGTGTACGGATCAGGGCCGAGCAGTTCTTC,CAWSVRIRAEQFF
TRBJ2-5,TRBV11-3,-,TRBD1,TGTGCCAGCAGCTTAGCCGGGACAGGGGAGACCCAGTACTTC,CASSLAGTGETQYF
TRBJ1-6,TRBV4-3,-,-,TGCGCCAGCAGCGTGGCAGGGTCATCCTATAATTCACCCCTCCACTTT,CASSVAGSSYNSPLHF
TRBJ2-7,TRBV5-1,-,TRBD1,TGCGCCAGCAGCTTGACTTCGGGACAGGCTACCTACGAGCAGTACTTC,CASSLTSGQATYEQYF
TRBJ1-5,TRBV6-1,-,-,TGTGCCAGCAGTGAAGGCGGGTATAGCAATCAGCCCCAGCATTTT,CASSEGGYSNQPQHF
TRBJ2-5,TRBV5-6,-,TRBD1,TGTGCCAGCAGCTCCGGGGACAGGGTGGAGACCCAGTACTTC,CASSSGDRVETQYF